Described below is a single T cell receptor beta chain sequence and its context. As yet, its antigen is unknown. The CDR3 totals 19 residues. V shed 5 bases and J 5 bases; nucleotides not matched to a gene: 18. CDR1 is SGHTA, CDR2 FQGNSA, per germline. The sample comes from a study of cytomegalovirus exposure and HLA in healthy donors. Study overall: Most donors, roughly 84% of around 400 genotyped, fell in the Caucasian-associated ancestry cluster.

PCR amplification relied on 60 Vbeta primers (plus 13 Jbeta primers). Repertoires were generated with immunoSEQ multiplex PCR, while TCRdb's copy carries only in-frame clones and drops some. The sample records around 140,000 clones, more than 60% being singletons. Study-level results: CMV antigen specificity was confirmed in vitro for three CMV-associated chains. Follow-up analysis seemed to connect common viral pathogens with several of the most significant clusters identified.

This receptor was taken from a woman aged 60-75 years in good health and CMV-seronegative. The chain joins TRBV7-2 to TRBJ2-5; 12 nucleotides match TRBD2. The sample was PBMCs. In nucleotides, the CDR3 is TGTGCCAGCAGCCTAAGGGCTCCCAGGCTAGCGGGGGGGCATGAGACCCAGTACTTC. As protein: CASSLRAPRLAGGHETQYF.